The present T cell receptor (beta chain) was sequenced within a study of blood T cell repertoires in COVID-19. At the level of the study: Acute-phase and convalescent COVID-19 samples originated in the United States, Italy and Spain. T cells, B-cell-depleted T cells, or PBMCs provided the cDNA or gDNA that served as material.

Original handling: By means of reference gene primer amplification, nucleated cell counts were estimated. Measured with immunoSEQ multiplex PCR; TCRdb has only the in-frame clones, and not every one. V, J and clone size are those of that table, while D and trimming were read from the DNA. The table lists about 160,000 clones, more than 60% of them singletons, with roughly 2.8% in the top ten. The CDR3 has 14 residues. J lost 6 bases, V lost 8 bases, and 10 bases had no gene match. CDR1 and CDR2 from the germline V gene are MNHNY and SVGAGI (reference sequence). The V gene is TRBV6-6, the J gene TRBJ2-7, with 10 bases fitting TRBD1. Sequenced sample: peripheral blood. The clonotype originates from a man aged 65-85 years with acute or convalescent COVID-19. In nucleotides, the CDR3 is TGTGCCAGCGGCCGCGGGACAGGGGCAAGCGAGCAGTACTTC. Translated, it gives CASGRGTGASEQYF.